This T cell receptor (beta chain) was captured in a study of response to subunit inactivated influenza vaccine. Broader study findings: Only a handful of new T cells, the authors suggested, are recruited with each seasonal influenza vaccination.

This clonotype was detected ten times or more. Its matching antigen is unknown. V was pared by 7 bases and J by 3 bases, with 6 bases between. CDR3 size: 10 residues. Germline assignment: CDR1 DFQATT and CDR2 SNEGSKA (reference sequence). In TCRdb, the RT-PCR reads were re-called with MiXCR into one record per CDR3 protein. The sample lists 400,000 to 650,000 distinct CDR3 sequences; approximately 7.7% were seen once. This material consisted of PBMCs from blood, taken around 25 months after vaccination. The chain has TRBV20-1 and TRBJ1-2, with unresolved D. The receptor was isolated from a man between 50 and 75 years old who received an inactivated influenza vaccine. The CDR3 loop reads CSVHDYGYTF. The CDR3 DNA sequence: TGCAGTGTCCATGACTATGGCTACACCTTC.